This T cell receptor beta chain is drawn from a study of CD8+ T cells in alopecia areata. Concerning this clone: Its antigen remains unknown.

The CDR3 sequence is 13 residues long. General study findings and limits: Normal scalp showed lower clonality than lesional scalp, especially alopecia totalis/universalis.

Alopecia areata patients gave lesional scalp punch biopsies and peripheral blood samples. Extracted from the samples, RNA was reverse transcribed into cDNA to serve as the sequencing template. Here immunoSEQ multiplex PCR was the method, and the copy in TCRdb shows in-frame clones only, minus some. The sample lists around 50,000 clones; around 96% were seen once. The chain links TRBV21-1 to TRBJ2-3; the listed D gene, TRBD2, was not tested against the DNA. TRBV21-1 is tagged as a pseudogene. The receptor's source is a human donor with alopecia areata. The sample in question was CD8+ T cells sorted from blood, obtained at week 0. CDR3 protein: CASSNSDYPTQYF. The CDR3 DNA follows: TGTGCCAGCAGCAATTCGGACTACCCTACGCAGTATTTT.